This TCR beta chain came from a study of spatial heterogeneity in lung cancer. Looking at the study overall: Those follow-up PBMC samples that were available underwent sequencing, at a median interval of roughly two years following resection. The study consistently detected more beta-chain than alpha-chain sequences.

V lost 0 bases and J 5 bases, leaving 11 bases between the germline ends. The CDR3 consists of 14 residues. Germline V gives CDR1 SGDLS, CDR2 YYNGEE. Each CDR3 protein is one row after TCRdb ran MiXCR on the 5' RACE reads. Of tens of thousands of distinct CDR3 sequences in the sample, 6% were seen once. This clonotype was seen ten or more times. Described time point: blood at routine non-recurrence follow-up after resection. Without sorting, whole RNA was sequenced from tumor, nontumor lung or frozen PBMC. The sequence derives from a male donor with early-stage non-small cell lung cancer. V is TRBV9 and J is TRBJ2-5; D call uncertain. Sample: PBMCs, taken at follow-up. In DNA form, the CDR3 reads TGTGCCAGCAGCGTAGCAGGCCTACGCGAGACCCAGTACTTC. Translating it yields CASSVAGLRETQYF.